A single sample gave rise to the 30 T cell receptor beta chains below, sequenced in a study of T cell repertoires in cytomegalovirus infection. TCRdb processed the reads anew with MiXCR; each CDR3 protein has one entry. This sample has 200,000 to 250,000 distinct CDR3 sequences, with 22% found just once. The sequenced sample consisted of CD8+ T cells from PBMCs. The receptors shown here come from a human donor in good health (CMV status not recorded). Some clones in this sample may be carry-over from other donors' samples.

A few counts support this clonotype. V usage is TRBV2 and J usage is TRBJ2-7; D is tentatively TRBD1 or TRBD2 (5 bases each). This CDR3 region has 15 residues. V lost 5 bases, J lost 0 bases, and 14 bases lay in between. Germline CDR1 is SNHLY and CDR2 is FYNNEI. CDR3 loop: CASSPGGQGSYEQYF. As DNA, the CDR3 is TGTGCCAGCAGTCCTGGCGGGCAGGGCTCCTACGAGCAGTACTTC.

The rearrangement joins TRBV28 to TRBJ2-7; D unresolved. Germline lookup yields CDR1 MDHEN and CDR2 SYDVKM. V lost 3 bases, J lost 3 bases, and 12 bases lay in between. CDR3 length: 14 residues. CDR3 amino acids: CASSFSRLDYEQYF. CDR3 DNA sequence: TGTGCCAGCAGTTTTAGCAGGCTTGACTACGAGCAGTACTTC.

The V call is TRBV6-5, the J call TRBJ1-2, with 9 bases identical to TRBD1. Germline trimming cut 0 bases from V and 6 bases from J; bases unmatched to any gene: 5. The CDR3 totals 15 residues. Looked up from germline, CDR1 is MNHEY and CDR2 is SVGAGI. The CDR3 region is CASSYSPGQGHGYTF. CDR3 DNA sequence: TGTGCCAGCAGTTACTCACCCGGACAGGGGCATGGCTACACCTTC.

This clonotype showed up many times. This chain joins TRBV7-2 and TRBJ2-1, with TRBD2 identical over 9 bases. With 5 bases clipped from V and 8 bases from J, the junction kept 10 bases outside the gene matches. The CDR3 covers 15 residues. Germline lookup yields CDR1 SGHTA and CDR2 FQGNSA. The CDR3 coding sequence is TGTGCCAGCAGCCCTTGGGGTTTAGCGGGGGATGAGCAGTTCTTC. Amino acids: CASSPWGLAGDEQFF.

V gene TRBV12-3 or TRBV12-4 combines with J gene TRBJ1-1; 12 bases match TRBD1. V shed 6 bases, J shed 0 bases, and the junction held 2 bases outside the gene matches. There are 15 residues in the CDR3. The CDR3, as DNA: TGTGCCAGCAGCTGGGACAGGGGGCTGAACACTGAAGCTTTCTTT. Its translation is CASSWDRGLNTEAFF.

This clonotype was counted only a few times. This chain connects TRBV7-8 to TRBJ2-1, with 9 nucleotides matching TRBD2. The CDR3 has 14 residues. J lost 5 bases, V lost 5 bases, and 4 bases had no gene match. Germline V CDR1 and CDR2: SGHVS, FQNEAQ. CDR3 protein: CASSRLAGDNEQFF. CDR3 DNA: TGTGCCAGCAGCAGGTTAGCGGGGGACAATGAGCAGTTCTTC.

This clonotype appeared many times. V usage is TRBV7-9 and J usage is TRBJ2-2; D perhaps matches TRBD1 (6 bases). This CDR3 spans 13 amino acids. V lost 11 bases and J lost 1, with 11 bases in between. Germline V gene data show CDR1 as SEHNR and CDR2 as FQNEAQ (reference sequence). The DNA for the CDR3 is TGTGCCTTGGGGGCGGTGAACACCGGGGAGCTGTTTTTT. Its protein is CALGAVNTGELFF.

The chain uses TRBV4-1 and TRBJ2-7; D might be TRBD1 or TRBD2, each matching 5 bases. Germline V gene sequence: CDR1 MGHRA, CDR2 YSYEKL. V lost 1 base to trimming and J lost 4 bases, with 14 bases between them. The CDR3 spans 15 residues. Here the CDR3 DNA reads TGCGCCAGCAGCCAAGCGTTCGAGGGGCCGTACGAGCAGTACTTC. Translating it yields CASSQAFEGPYEQYF.

Concerning this clonotype: A clone one base away is much larger, so this may be a read error. The chain combines TRBV7-6 with TRBJ2-3; no clear D gene. Trimming pared 6 bases from V and 3 bases from J, leaving 10 bases between. CDR3 length: 13 amino acids. From germline, CDR1 is SGHVS and CDR2 FNYEAQ. CDR3 in amino acids: CASRSDATDTQYF. As DNA, the CDR3 is TGTGCCAGCAGATCAGACGCTACAGATACGCAGTATTTT. The variable domain in full, completed from reference TRBV7-6 and TRBJ2-3, reads GAGVSQSPRYKVTKRGQDVALRCDPISGHVSLYWYRQALGQGPEFLTYFNYEAQQDKSGLPNDRFSAERPEGSISTLTIQRTEQRDSAMYRCASRSDATDTQYFGPGTRLTVL.

In DNA form, the CDR3 reads TGTGCCAGCAGGCCCGACACGAATGAGCAGTTCTTC. It yields the protein CASRPDTNEQFF. The V call is TRBV12-3 or TRBV12-4, the J call TRBJ2-1; unclear D gene. The CDR3 runs 12 residues. V gave up 6 bases and J gave up 7 bases, with 10 bases separating them.

This chain joins TRBV10-3 and TRBJ2-5; D call uncertain. The CDR3 loop spans 13 amino acids. CDR1 is ENHRY and CDR2 is SYGVKD in the germline V gene. Trimming took off 0 bases at V and 4 bases at J, with 6 bases between the two ends. The CDR3 DNA follows: TGTGCCATCAGTGAGTCTGCATCAGAGACCCAGTACTTC. Protein sequence: CAISESASETQYF.

This clonotype was seen a few times. This rearrangement joins TRBV7-9 to TRBJ2-2, with D possibly being TRBD1 (6 bases). In germline, CDR1 is SEHNR, CDR2 FQNEAQ (reference sequence). V was clipped by 5 bases and J by 6 bases, with 13 bases between them. The CDR3 sequence is 14 residues long. CDR3 protein: CASSPRGSAGELFF. The CDR3 nucleotides read TGTGCCAGCAGCCCCAGGGGTTCGGCCGGGGAGCTGTTTTTT.

This clonotype has ten or more counts. The chain combines TRBV7-9 with TRBJ1-1, with a possible D match to TRBD1 (6 bases). This CDR3 contains 11 residues. Trimming took off 8 bases at V and 8 bases at J, with 12 bases between the two ends. Germline assignment: CDR1 SEHNR and CDR2 FQNEAQ (reference sequence). CDR3 in amino acids: CASRGGPEAFF. Here the CDR3 DNA reads TGTGCCAGCCGTGGGGGCCCCGAAGCTTTCTTT. Drawing the rest from reference TRBV7-9 and TRBJ1-1, the complete variable domain is DTGVSQNPRHKITKRGQNVTFRCDPISEHNRLYWYRQTLGQGPEFLTYFQNEAQLEKSRLLSDRFSAERPKGSFSTLEIQRTEQGDSAMYLCASRGGPEAFFGQGTRLTVV.

The CDR3: CSARLGGAADTQYF. The CDR3 DNA is TGCAGTGCTAGACTCGGGGGGGCAGCAGATACGCAGTATTTT. J is TRBJ2-3 and V is TRBV20-1; 8 bases align to TRBD2. Looked up from germline, CDR1 is DFQATT and CDR2 is SNEGSKA (reference sequence). The CDR3 totals 14 residues. V shed 2 bases and J 4 bases; nucleotides not matched to a gene: 5.

V is TRBV29-1 and J is TRBJ1-2; tentative D call: TRBD1 (6 bases). The CDR3 is 12 residues long. Germline CDR1 is SQVTM and CDR2 is ANQGSEA. V shed 3 bases and J shed 6 bases, with 11 bases lying between them. The CDR3 coding sequence is TGCAGCGTTGATTACGGGGGCCATGGCTACACCTTC. Amino acid sequence: CSVDYGGHGYTF.

This clonotype was seen more than once but under ten times. This chain uses TRBV29-1 with TRBJ2-3; possibly TRBD1 for D (6 bases). This CDR3 is 14 amino acids long. Germline values: CDR1 SQVTM, CDR2 ANQGSEA. V shed 6 bases and J shed 2 bases, with 15 bases lying between them. The CDR3 coding sequence is TGCAGCGTCCCAAGCCCAGGGGCCACAGATACGCAGTATTTT. Translation: CSVPSPGATDTQYF.

V usage is TRBV5-5 and J usage is TRBJ2-2; possibly TRBD1 for D (6 bases). V lost 4 bases to trimming and J lost 8 bases, with 21 bases between them. CDR3 size: 16 residues. Germline V gene data show CDR1 as SGHKS and CDR2 as YYEKEE (reference sequence). The CDR3 DNA reads TGTGCCAGCAGCCCGTTTCCGGGACAAGACCCGGGGGAGCTGTTTTTT. This sequence encodes CASSPFPGQDPGELFF.

This clonotype showed up just a few times. The gene calls are TRBV7-9 and TRBJ2-1; TRBD2 aligns across 11 bases. Trimming at V came to 1 base and at J to 1 base, leaving 12 bases not matched to a gene. This CDR3 is 20 amino acids long. Looked up from germline, CDR1 is SEHNR and CDR2 is FQNEAQ (reference sequence). The DNA for the CDR3 is TGTGCCAGCAGCTTAGTTTTTGGGGTAGCGGGGGGGCTGTCCTACAATGAGCAGTTCTTC. This encodes CASSLVFGVAGGLSYNEQFF.

This clonotype was counted only a few times. The chain carries TRBV7-6 and TRBJ2-5; TRBD1 matches at 8 bases. This CDR3 is 16 amino acids long. Germline lookup yields CDR1 SGHVS and CDR2 FNYEAQ. The J segment lost 5 bases and the V segment lost 3 bases, leaving 11 bases of the junction unmatched. DNA of the CDR3: TGTGCCAGCAGCTTCCTTGGACAGGGCTTGCAGGAGACCCAGTACTTC. This codes for CASSFLGQGLQETQYF.

Comments on this clonotype: This may arise from a read error, as a much more abundant clone is one base away. This sequence joins TRBV28 and TRBJ1-5; D is possibly TRBD1 (5 bases). Trimming shortened V by 4 bases and J by 8 bases, and 18 bases separated the two germline ends. Germline V CDR1 and CDR2: MDHEN, SYDVKM. This CDR3 has 15 residues. CDR3 in DNA: TGTGCCAGCAGTTATCGGGAGGGGAACGATAAGCCCCAGCATTTT. This codes for CASSYREGNDKPQHF.

This clonotype was observed a few times. V gene TRBV19 combines with J gene TRBJ2-1; TRBD2 matches 9 bases. The germline V gene encodes CDR1 LNHDA and CDR2 SQIVND (reference sequence). The CDR3 spans 17 residues. Trimming at V came to 1 base and at J to 3 bases, leaving 7 bases not matched to a gene. The CDR3 loop is CASSIGSSGVYYNEQFF. CDR3 in DNA: TGTGCCAGTAGTATAGGGTCTAGCGGGGTATACTACAATGAGCAGTTCTTC.

There are a few counts of this clonotype. The rearrangement joins TRBV19 to TRBJ1-1; 9 positions match TRBD1. The CDR3 sequence is 13 residues long. CDR1 is LNHDA and CDR2 is SQIVND in the germline V gene (reference sequence). The V segment lost 6 bases and the J segment 3 bases; nucleotides outside the gene matches: 2. The CDR3 DNA follows: TGTGCCAGTAGAGACAGGGGGGACACTGAAGCTTTCTTT. Translated, it gives CASRDRGDTEAFF.

This clonotype was detected many times. Written as DNA, the CDR3 is TGCAGTGCTGGGTTATTGGACAGACTTGACTACGAGCAGTACTTC. It translates to CSAGLLDRLDYEQYF. This chain joins TRBV20-1 and TRBJ2-7; maybe TRBD1 (6 bases). Trimming took 5 bases from V and 3 from J, leaving 20 bases between them. The germline V gene encodes CDR1 DFQATT and CDR2 SNEGSKA (reference sequence). The CDR3 loop spans 15 amino acids.

The sample holds many counts of this clonotype. The CDR3, as DNA: TGCGCCAGCAGACATAGCGGGGGGTTTCAAGAGACCCAGTACTTC. The encoded protein is CASRHSGGFQETQYF. This chain connects TRBV5-1 to TRBJ2-5; 10 bases line up with TRBD2. The J segment lost 2 bases and the V segment lost 5 bases, leaving 6 bases of the junction unmatched. The CDR3 runs 15 residues. From germline, CDR1 is SGHRS and CDR2 YFSETQ.

This rearrangement joins TRBV29-1 to TRBJ2-3; the match to TRBD2 covers 9 bases. The CDR3 sequence is 13 residues long. CDR1 and CDR2 from the germline V gene are SQVTM and ANQGSEA. J lost 5 bases, V lost 4 bases, and 4 bases had no gene match. CDR3 bases: TGCAGCGTTGGGGGACTAGCCGGAGATACGCAGTATTTT. It is translated as CSVGGLAGDTQYF.

This clonotype was detected a few times. This chain links TRBV28 with TRBJ2-2; possibly TRBD1 or TRBD2 for D (5 bases each). The V and J ends lost 7 bases and 0 bases respectively, with 12 bases between them. Germline V gene lookup returns CDR1 MDHEN and CDR2 SYDVKM. CDR3 length: 15 residues. CDR3 coding DNA: TGTGCCAGCACCCCTGGGACCGCGAACACCGGGGAGCTGTTTTTT. This codes for CASTPGTANTGELFF.

This clonotype was counted ten times or more. The chain is built from TRBV7-2 and TRBJ1-2; 7 positions agree with TRBD1. Germline V gene data show CDR1 as SGHTA and CDR2 as FQGNSA. The CDR3 is 15 amino acids. V lost 3 bases, J lost 6 bases, and 10 bases stayed unmatched. The CDR3 spells CASSFRGVAADGYTF. CDR3 coding DNA: TGTGCCAGCAGCTTCAGGGGGGTGGCCGCCGATGGCTACACCTTC. The full variable domain, rest sourced from reference TRBV7-2 and TRBJ1-2, is GAGVSQSPSNKVTEKGKDVELRCDPISGHTALYWYRQSLGQGLEFLIYFQGNSAPDKSGLPSDRFSAERTGGSVSTLTIQRTQQEDSAVYLCASSFRGVAADGYTFGSGTRLTVV.

This clonotype was counted ten times or more. This chain connects TRBV4-1 to TRBJ2-2; D tentatively fits TRBD1 or TRBD2 (5 bases each). CDR1 MGHRA and CDR2 YSYEKL come from the germline V gene. This CDR3 comprises 14 residues. V lost 8 bases and J lost 4, with 14 bases in between. CDR3 in DNA: TGCGCCAGCCGTTTCGGGGCGACCACCGGGGAGCTGTTTTTT. It translates to CASRFGATTGELFF.

The chain recombines TRBV28 with TRBJ1-1; 8 bases match TRBD1. This CDR3 has 13 residues. The germline V gene encodes CDR1 MDHEN and CDR2 SYDVKM. J was trimmed by 4 bases and V by 6 bases; bases with no gene match: 4. The CDR3 spells CASRRTGGTEAFF. The DNA of the CDR3 is TGTGCCAGCAGACGAACAGGGGGCACTGAAGCTTTCTTT. The complete variable domain, with remaining parts taken from reference TRBV28 and TRBJ1-1, reads DVKVTQSSRYLVKRTGEKVFLECVQDMDHENMFWYRQDPGLGLRLIYFSYDVKMKEKGDIPEGYSVSREKKERFSLILESASTNQTSMYLCASRRTGGTEAFFGQGTRLTVV.

In its sample, this clonotype was seen many times. The rearrangement uses TRBV7-8 and TRBJ2-7; maybe TRBD2 (5 bases). The CDR3 runs to 13 residues. The germline V gene has CDR1 SGHVS and CDR2 FQNEAQ. V lost 7 bases and J 5 bases, leaving 15 bases between the germline ends. The CDR3 spells CASTPGLVNEQYF. DNA of the CDR3: TGTGCCAGCACCCCCGGACTTGTAAACGAGCAGTACTTC.